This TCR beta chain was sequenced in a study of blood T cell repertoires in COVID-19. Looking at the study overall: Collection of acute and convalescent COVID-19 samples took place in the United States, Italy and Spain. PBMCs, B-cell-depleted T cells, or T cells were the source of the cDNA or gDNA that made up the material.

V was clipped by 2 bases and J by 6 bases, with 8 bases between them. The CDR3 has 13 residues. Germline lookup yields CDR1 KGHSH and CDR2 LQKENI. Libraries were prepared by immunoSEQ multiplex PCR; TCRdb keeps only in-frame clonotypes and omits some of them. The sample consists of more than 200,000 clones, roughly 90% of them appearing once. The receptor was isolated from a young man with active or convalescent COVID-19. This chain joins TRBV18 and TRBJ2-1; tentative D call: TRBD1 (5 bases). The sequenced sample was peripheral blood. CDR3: CASSPGGANEQFF. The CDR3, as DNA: TGTGCCAGCTCACCAGGTGGGGCCAATGAGCAGTTCTTC.